This is a list of T cell receptor beta chains from one sample in a study of T cell repertoires in cytomegalovirus infection. One entry per CDR3 protein results from TCRdb running MiXCR on the reads. The sample records over 300,000 distinct CDR3 sequences, over 7.5% being singletons. The sample comprised PBMCs. These receptors were collected from a human donor in good health (CMV status not recorded). Some clones in this sample may be carry-over from other donors' samples. Both conserved end residues are part of each CDR3. A D gene is named only where the DNA matches it firmly. Only part of the rows carry a size: once, few, many, or a class if the clone is expanded.

V,D,J,size,DNA,CDR3
TRBV29-1,-,TRBJ2-5,few,TGCAGCGGACTAGTACGCGGTGAGACCCAGTACTTC,CSGLVRGETQYF
TRBV12-3/TRBV12-4,-,TRBJ2-1,-,TGTGCCAGCAGTCGGGTCGAGCAGTTCTTC,CASSRVEQFF
TRBV6-5,-,TRBJ2-3,-,TGTGCCAGCGCGACCGAATGGAGCACAGATACGCAGTATTTT,CASATEWSTDTQYF
TRBV10-3,TRBD1,TRBJ1-1,-,TGTGCCATCACGACGGGACAGGTCCCGACGAACACTGAAGCTTTCTTT,CAITTGQVPTNTEAFF
TRBV6-2/TRBV6-3,TRBD1,TRBJ1-1,few,TGTGCCAGCAGTTTGGACAGGGCGTCCACTGAAGCTTTCTTT,CASSLDRASTEAFF
TRBV2,-,TRBJ1-2,many,TGTGCCAGCAGAGCTGACAGTTTCCTAAGTCAAGACTATGGCTACACCTTC,CASRADSFLSQDYGYTF
TRBV2,-,TRBJ2-1,-,TGTGCCAGCAGTGAAAGGGCTGGAAGTGGAAATGAGCAGTTCTTC,CASSERAGSGNEQFF
TRBV28,-,TRBJ1-1,few,TGTGCCAGCAGTTCGGGGGCCAGGGCGAACACTGAAGCTTTCTTT,CASSSGARANTEAFF
TRBV14,-,TRBJ2-7,many,TGTGCCAGCAGCCAAGGGTGGGGCTACGAGCAGTACTTC,CASSQGWGYEQYF
TRBV28,TRBD1,TRBJ1-1,many,TGTGCCAGCAGTTCCCTTACAGGGGTTGGGACTGAAGCTTTCTTT,CASSSLTGVGTEAFF
TRBV28,-,TRBJ2-5,many,TGTGCCAGCAGTTCGAGAACCCTGGGACATCCAAGGGAGACCCAGTACTTC,CASSSRTLGHPRETQYF
TRBV15,-,TRBJ2-7,-,TGTGCCACCAGTATAACCGGGACTCGAACAAACGAGCAGTACTTC,CATSITGTRTNEQYF
TRBV19,-,TRBJ1-2,few,TGTGCCAGTAACAAAAACTATGGCTACACCTTC,CASNKNYGYTF
TRBV11-2,TRBD2,TRBJ2-7,many,TGTGCCAGCAGCTTAACAGTGGGCGGGAGATGGGCCTACGAGCAGTACTTC,CASSLTVGGRWAYEQYF
TRBV19,-,TRBJ2-7,-,TGTGCCAGTGCTACTCCTTCAGGGTACGAGCAGTACTTC,CASATPSGYEQYF
TRBV6-2/TRBV6-3,-,TRBJ2-7,-,TGTGCCAGCAGTTACTCCTTGAGTGAAGGCGAGCAGTACTTC,CASSYSLSEGEQYF
TRBV27,TRBD2,TRBJ2-1,-,TGTGCCAGCAGTTTGGGACTAGCGGAAGCCAATGAGCAGTTCTTC,CASSLGLAEANEQFF
TRBV7-2,TRBD1,TRBJ2-5,few,TGTGCCAGCAGCATATCCGGGACAGGGGGCCAAGAGACCCAGTACTTC,CASSISGTGGQETQYF
TRBV7-2,-,TRBJ2-3,many,TGTGCCAGCAGCATTTCACAGGGAACAGATACGCAGTATTTT,CASSISQGTDTQYF
TRBV12-3/TRBV12-4,-,TRBJ2-5,many,TGTGCCAGCAGTTCTACAGACCCGGGGGTGGAGACCCAGTACTTC,CASSSTDPGVETQYF
TRBV7-2,-,TRBJ2-1,-,TGTGCCAGCAGACCGGACACGGGCTCCTACAATGAGCAGTTCTTC,CASRPDTGSYNEQFF
TRBV20-1,-,TRBJ1-4,-,TGCAGTGCTTGGGCAGGGTCGAATGAAAAACTGTTTTTT,CSAWAGSNEKLFF
TRBV19,-,TRBJ1-5,many,TGTGCCAGTACCAGAGGACAGTCCAATAGCAATCAGCCCCAGCATTTT,CASTRGQSNSNQPQHF
TRBV5-6,-,TRBJ1-3,-,TGTGCCAGCAGCTTGGCGGGAGCATCTGGAAACACCATATATTTT,CASSLAGASGNTIYF
TRBV20-1,-,TRBJ2-1,-,TGCAGTGCTCCCGGCCGCAATGAGCAGTTCTTC,CSAPGRNEQFF
TRBV7-2,-,TRBJ2-1,few,TGTGCCAGCAGCTTCCGGGAAGCTTTTGGGAATGAGCAGTTCTTC,CASSFREAFGNEQFF
TRBV4-2,-,TRBJ2-3,few,TGTGCCAGCAGCCACGACGATACGCAGTATTTT,CASSHDDTQYF
TRBV7-9,-,TRBJ1-5,few,TGTGCCAGCAGCCGGGAAAATATTCGGGACTCAACCTTGAATCAGCCCCAGCATTTT,CASSRENIRDSTLNQPQHF
TRBV15,-,TRBJ2-3,few,TGTGCCACCGCGCGGACGGGAGCCAACTCAGATACGCAGTATTTT,CATARTGANSDTQYF
TRBV12-3/TRBV12-4,-,TRBJ1-2,many,TGTGCCAGCACCCCTGTCGGCAGTAACTATGGCTACACCTTC,CASTPVGSNYGYTF
TRBV28,-,TRBJ1-1,-,TGTGCCAGCAGCGTGACCGGGGGGAGGTGGAACACTGAAGCTTTCTTT,CASSVTGGRWNTEAFF
TRBV7-9,-,TRBJ2-1,once,TGTGCCAGCAGCTTAGTACAGGACTACAATGAGCAGTTCTTC,CASSLVQDYNEQFF
TRBV4-1,TRBD1,TRBJ1-2,-,TGCGCCAGCAGCCAAGAGTGGACAGGGGAAGTTGGCTACACCTTC,CASSQEWTGEVGYTF
TRBV10-3,-,TRBJ1-1,few,TGTGCCAGCACAGAGATGAACACTGAAGCTTTCTTT,CASTEMNTEAFF
TRBV20-1,-,TRBJ1-1,few,TGCAGTGCTAGAGGGGTTAGGACTGAAGCTTTCTTT,CSARGVRTEAFF
TRBV28,TRBD2,TRBJ2-1,few,TGTGCCAGCAGTTACGCCCTTAGCGGGGCAAGCCTTTGGAATGAGCAGTTCTTC,CASSYALSGASLWNEQFF
TRBV7-2,-,TRBJ2-7,few,TGTGCCAGCAGCTCATCGAGGGACAAGCAGTACTTC,CASSSSRDKQYF
TRBV7-9,TRBD2,TRBJ2-1,many,TGTGCCAGCAGATCCGGATGGCGGGGGGGACACAATGAGCAGTTCTTC,CASRSGWRGGHNEQFF
TRBV24-1,-,TRBJ2-3,-,TGTGCCACCAACTCCGTGGGAGATACGCAGTATTTT,CATNSVGDTQYF
TRBV2,TRBD1,TRBJ2-2,few,TGTGCCAGCGCAATTTTAAGGGGGCCCGGGGAGCTGTTTTTT,CASAILRGPGELFF
TRBV7-3,-,TRBJ2-1,few,TGTGCCAGCAGCTCTGTCCGGGACCCCGATGAGCAGTTCTTC,CASSSVRDPDEQFF
TRBV12-3/TRBV12-4,-,TRBJ1-5,-,TGTGCCAGCAGCCCTAGAAACAATCAGCCCCAGCATTTT,CASSPRNNQPQHF
TRBV20-1,-,TRBJ1-6,-,TGCAGTGTAGTCGGAAAGAGCTCCTATAATTCACCCCTCCACTTT,CSVVGKSSYNSPLHF
TRBV27,TRBD1,TRBJ1-5,many,TGTGCCAGCAGAAATCGACAGGGGAGGAATCAGCCCCAGCATTTT,CASRNRQGRNQPQHF
TRBV6-2/TRBV6-3,TRBD1,TRBJ2-5,few,TGTGCCAGCAGTTCCCGGGACAGGGAGAAAGAGACCCAGTACTTC,CASSSRDREKETQYF
TRBV12-3/TRBV12-4,-,TRBJ2-7,many,TGTGCCAGCAGCCGTATACCCTACGAGCAGTACTTC,CASSRIPYEQYF
TRBV19,-,TRBJ2-7,-,TGTGCCAGTAGTATATCAGGATTCCCCTACGAGCAGTACTTC,CASSISGFPYEQYF
TRBV11-2,TRBD1,TRBJ1-1,many,TGTGCCAGCAGCTCCCTAACAGGGGGGGACACTGAAGCTTTCTTT,CASSSLTGGDTEAFF
TRBV7-2,-,TRBJ2-5,many,TGTGCCAGCAGTGGCCGGGGCAACCAAGAGACCCAGTACTTC,CASSGRGNQETQYF
TRBV6-8,TRBD1,TRBJ1-1,-,TGTGCCAGCAGTTACTCCAGGGGGAGGAACACTGAAGCTTTCTTT,CASSYSRGRNTEAFF
TRBV7-2,TRBD2,TRBJ2-7,many,TGTGCCAGCAGCAGCGGGACGGGGTACCGCGAGCAGTACTTC,CASSSGTGYREQYF
TRBV12-3/TRBV12-4,-,TRBJ1-3,-,TGTGCCAGCAGTTGGGTACGTCTCTCTGGAAACACCATGTATTTT,CASSWVRLSGNTMYF